This is a list of T cell receptor beta chains from one sample in a study of PD-1 blockade in classical Hodgkin lymphoma. Profiled with immunoSEQ multiplex PCR; TCRdb holds only in-frame clones, not every one. Of roughly 41,000 clones in the sample, over 60% were seen once. The sequenced sample was peripheral blood mononuclear cells (PBMCs), obtained at baseline. The receptor set was obtained from a human donor with classical Hodgkin lymphoma. The CDR3 runs from the conserved cysteine through the conserved F or W. Each record gives: J gene, V gene, D gene, clone size, CDR3 DNA, CDR3 protein. D genes are given only for firm matches. Size is stated for part of the rows, as once, few or many counts, or as a class when the clone is expanded.

J: TRBJ1-4
V: TRBV18
D: -
size: -
DNA: TGTGCCAGCTCACCGGGACCGACGGGTGAAAAACTGTTTTTT
CDR3: CASSPGPTGEKLFF

J: TRBJ1-2
V: TRBV25-1
D: TRBD1
size: -
DNA: TGTGCCAGCGGGGGACAGGGGACCTTCTATGGCTACACCTTC
CDR3: CASGGQGTFYGYTF

J: TRBJ2-7
V: TRBV27
D: TRBD2
size: few
DNA: TGTGCCAGCAGTTTATTGGCTAGCGGGAGCGAGCAGTACTTC
CDR3: CASSLLASGSEQYF

J: TRBJ2-1
V: TRBV29-1
D: -
size: -
DNA: TGCAGCTTCTTGACAGGTTGGAGCTCCTACAATGAGCAGTTCTTC
CDR3: CSFLTGWSSYNEQFF

J: TRBJ2-7
V: TRBV29-1
D: TRBD2
size: once
DNA: TGCAGCGTGGTTCTAGCGGGGGTCTCCTACGAGCAGTACTTC
CDR3: CSVVLAGVSYEQYF

J: TRBJ1-2
V: TRBV27
D: -
size: medium-sized
DNA: TGTGCCAGCAGTCCCCAGACAGTCTTATCCTATGGCTACACCTTC
CDR3: CASSPQTVLSYGYTF

J: TRBJ1-2
V: TRBV6-1
D: -
size: -
DNA: TGTGCCAGCAGTGAATGGAAGGGGCCATCCCTCTATGGCTACACCTTC
CDR3: CASSEWKGPSLYGYTF

J: TRBJ2-7
V: TRBV6-4
D: -
size: few
DNA: TGTGCCAGCATTCCAAAGCAGTACTTC
CDR3: CASIPKQYF

J: TRBJ2-2
V: TRBV6-5
D: -
size: -
DNA: TGTGCCAGCAGTTCCCCTCGGGCCGGGGAGCTGTTTTTT
CDR3: CASSSPRAGELFF

J: TRBJ2-7
V: TRBV27
D: TRBD2
size: -
DNA: TGTGCCAGCTCCCGGGGGGGGAGATTCTACGAGCAGTACTTC
CDR3: CASSRGGRFYEQYF

J: TRBJ1-5
V: TRBV5-4
D: -
size: few
DNA: TGTGCCAGCAGCTTGGAGCCCAATCAGCCCCAGCATTTT
CDR3: CASSLEPNQPQHF

J: TRBJ1-4
V: TRBV29-1
D: -
size: -
DNA: TGCAGCGTTGAACTACAGGGAAGTGAAAAACTGTTTTTT
CDR3: CSVELQGSEKLFF

J: TRBJ1-1
V: TRBV28
D: TRBD1
size: -
DNA: TGTGCCAGCAGTTGGGGACAGTTAAACACTGAAGCTTTCTTT
CDR3: CASSWGQLNTEAFF

J: TRBJ1-2
V: TRBV5-1
D: -
size: -
DNA: TGCGCCAGCAGCTTGGGTGTGGGGTCTGGCTATGGCTACACCTTC
CDR3: CASSLGVGSGYGYTF

J: TRBJ2-7
V: TRBV6-5
D: -
size: -
DNA: TGTGCCAGCAGTTCGACTTGGACAGCTTCTTACGAGCAGTACTTC
CDR3: CASSSTWTASYEQYF

J: TRBJ1-5
V: TRBV27
D: TRBD1
size: few
DNA: TGTGCCAGCAGTAGGACAGGCGGCAATCAGCCCCAGCATTTT
CDR3: CASSRTGGNQPQHF

J: TRBJ1-1
V: TRBV9
D: -
size: -
DNA: TGTGCCAGCAGCGTAGGAGTGGTGAACACTGAAGCTTTCTTT
CDR3: CASSVGVVNTEAFF

J: TRBJ2-5
V: TRBV9
D: TRBD2
size: -
DNA: TGTGCCAGCAGCCCCCGGGGGGTTCAAGAGACCCAGTACTTC
CDR3: CASSPRGVQETQYF

J: TRBJ2-7
V: TRBV29-1
D: -
size: many
DNA: TGCAGCGTTGAAGATAGGTACGAGCAGTACTTC
CDR3: CSVEDRYEQYF

J: TRBJ2-1
V: TRBV15
D: TRBD1
size: few
DNA: TGTGCCACCAGCAATGGCGAGGGGGCGAATGAGCAGTTCTTC
CDR3: CATSNGEGANEQFF

J: TRBJ1-1
V: TRBV6-1
D: -
size: -
DNA: TGTGCCAGCAGGGACCGAGGGAGCACTGAAGCTTTCTTT
CDR3: CASRDRGSTEAFF

J: TRBJ1-1
V: TRBV28
D: -
size: once
DNA: TGTGCCAGCCTGGTTGTGCAGGGTTTCACTGAAGCTTTCTTT
CDR3: CASLVVQGFTEAFF

J: TRBJ1-4
V: TRBV10-1
D: -
size: -
DNA: TGCGCCCGGGGGCTCGGTGAAAAACTGTTTTTT
CDR3: CARGLGEKLFF

J: TRBJ2-1
V: TRBV11-2
D: -
size: -
DNA: TGTGCCAGCAGCTTAGCCTTGTTGATCGTATCGAATGAGCAGTTCTTC
CDR3: CASSLALLIVSNEQFF

J: TRBJ2-5
V: TRBV7-2
D: TRBD1
size: once
DNA: TGTGCCAGCAGCTCTCGTAGCAGGGGGCAAGAGACCCAGTACTTC
CDR3: CASSSRSRGQETQYF

J: TRBJ2-1
V: TRBV29-1
D: -
size: -
DNA: TGCAGCGTTGGGTGGTCCTACAATGAGCAGTTCTTC
CDR3: CSVGWSYNEQFF

J: TRBJ2-3
V: TRBV27
D: TRBD2
size: once
DNA: TGTGCCAGCCGGGGGGGAGACATACATACGCAGTATTTT
CDR3: CASRGGDIHTQYF

J: TRBJ2-5
V: TRBV29-1
D: -
size: -
DNA: TGCAGCGCTTCAGGGGTGGGGGAGACCCAGTACTTC
CDR3: CSASGVGETQYF

J: TRBJ2-7
V: TRBV7-2
D: TRBD2
size: -
DNA: TGTGCCAGCAGCTTAGACCTCCCGACTAGCGGGAGCCACGAGCAGTACTTC
CDR3: CASSLDLPTSGSHEQYF